This TCR beta chain appears in the sequencing data of a study of identical twins. Points from the study as a whole: Beta clonotypes that were abundant in cord blood contained fewer insertions, a pattern absent from memory repertoires.

Note on this clonotype: Its specificity is unknown.

The CDR3 length is 17 residues. Germline V CDR1 and CDR2: DFQATT, SNEGSKA (reference sequence). V shed 3 bases, J shed 5 bases, and the junction held 9 bases outside the gene matches. MiXCR was run by TCRdb on the 5' RACE reads, yielding one entry per CDR3 protein. The sample includes approximately 210,000 distinct CDR3 sequences, around 9.6% of them seen just once. The receptor's source is a woman younger than 35 in good health. The sequenced sample was memory (CD45RO+) T cells sorted from blood. The chain couples TRBV20-1 to TRBJ2-1, with 14 bases fitting TRBD2. The CDR3 loop is CSASPGTSGRRNNEQFF. The CDR3 DNA is TGCAGTGCTAGCCCCGGGACTAGCGGGAGACGAAACAATGAGCAGTTCTTC.